These T cell receptor beta chains were read from a single sample in a study of CD8+CD57+ T cells in acquired aplastic anemia. Via MiXCR, TCRdb re-called the reads, giving one row per CDR3 protein. The data show more than 100,000 distinct CDR3 sequences, 48% seen once. Source material: sorted CD4+, CD8+, or CD8+CD57+ T cells (not recorded which) from PBMCs. The source of these receptors is a human donor in good health, serving as a control. CDR3s include the opening cysteine and the closing phenylalanine or tryptophan. The D gene is left open where the match is weak. Rows give clone size only sometimes, using once, few, many, or a class for an expanded clone.

j_gene: TRBJ2-7; v_gene: TRBV10-3; d_gene: -; abundance: once; CDR3nt: TGTGCCATCAGTGTGGAACAGGGCGGGTCCTACGAGCAGTACTTC; CDR3aa: CAISVEQGGSYEQYF
j_gene: TRBJ2-1; v_gene: TRBV5-8; d_gene: TRBD2; abundance: many; CDR3nt: TGTGCCAGCAGCTCGGGACTAGTCTACAATGAGCAGTTCTTC; CDR3aa: CASSSGLVYNEQFF
j_gene: TRBJ2-7; v_gene: TRBV5-5; d_gene: -; abundance: few; CDR3nt: TGTGCCAGCAGCTTGGCCGCAGGCCTCTACGAGCAGTACTTC; CDR3aa: CASSLAAGLYEQYF
j_gene: TRBJ1-2; v_gene: TRBV12-3/TRBV12-4; d_gene: TRBD1; abundance: few; CDR3nt: TGTGCCAGCAGTTCCGGACAGGCCGACTATGGCTACACCTTC; CDR3aa: CASSSGQADYGYTF
j_gene: TRBJ2-7; v_gene: TRBV24-1; d_gene: -; abundance: few; CDR3nt: TGTGCCACCAGCTCCCCGGGTAGCTACGAGCAGTACTTC; CDR3aa: CATSSPGSYEQYF
j_gene: TRBJ2-7; v_gene: TRBV6-5; d_gene: -; abundance: many; CDR3nt: TGTGCCAGCAATTCGGGCTCCTACGAGCAGTACTTC; CDR3aa: CASNSGSYEQYF
j_gene: TRBJ2-3; v_gene: TRBV6-2/TRBV6-3; d_gene: -; abundance: many; CDR3nt: TGTGCCAGCAGTTACGGTAGGGGCGGACCCCGCCCTAGCACAGATACGCAGTATTTT; CDR3aa: CASSYGRGGPRPSTDTQYF
j_gene: TRBJ2-7; v_gene: TRBV20-1; d_gene: -; abundance: many; CDR3nt: TGCAGTGCTTTAAAGCAGGACTCCTACGAGCAGTACTTC; CDR3aa: CSALKQDSYEQYF
j_gene: TRBJ1-2; v_gene: TRBV2; d_gene: TRBD1; abundance: -; CDR3nt: TGTGCCAGCAGATCGGGACAGGGATCTGGCTACACCTTC; CDR3aa: CASRSGQGSGYTF
j_gene: TRBJ2-3; v_gene: TRBV5-1; d_gene: -; abundance: many; CDR3nt: TGCGCCAGCAGCTTGGCCCTTGAGTCCCCGCAGTATTTT; CDR3aa: CASSLALESPQYF
j_gene: TRBJ2-7; v_gene: TRBV20-1; d_gene: TRBD1; abundance: -; CDR3nt: TGCAGTGCTAGGCGACAGGGCCAATGGGCCGAGCAGTACTTC; CDR3aa: CSARRQGQWAEQYF
j_gene: TRBJ2-6; v_gene: TRBV4-1; d_gene: TRBD1; abundance: many; CDR3nt: TGCGCCAGCAGCCAGAGGACAGGGGGCGAGAGCTCTGGGGCCAACGTCCTGACTTTC; CDR3aa: CASSQRTGGESSGANVLTF
j_gene: TRBJ1-5; v_gene: TRBV12-3/TRBV12-4; d_gene: -; abundance: -; CDR3nt: TGTGCCAGCACGCGGTTTAGCAATCAGCCCCAGCATTTT; CDR3aa: CASTRFSNQPQHF
j_gene: TRBJ1-2; v_gene: TRBV9; d_gene: -; abundance: -; CDR3nt: TGTGCCAGCAGCGATCGGGACCGCGCGTTCGGCTACACCTTC; CDR3aa: CASSDRDRAFGYTF
j_gene: TRBJ2-7; v_gene: TRBV4-3; d_gene: TRBD1; abundance: many; CDR3nt: TGCGCCAGCAGCCAGGGCGGGACAGGGCTGTTCGAGCAGTACTTC; CDR3aa: CASSQGGTGLFEQYF
j_gene: TRBJ1-2; v_gene: TRBV5-6; d_gene: -; abundance: many; CDR3nt: TGTGCCAGCAGCCTAGGGTCAGGGAAAAACTATGGCTACACCTTC; CDR3aa: CASSLGSGKNYGYTF
j_gene: TRBJ2-1; v_gene: TRBV20-1; d_gene: -; abundance: once; CDR3nt: TGCAGTGCTAGAGATCATCAAGGGCCGGGGGGACAACGATACAATGAGCAGTTCTTC; CDR3aa: CSARDHQGPGGQRYNEQFF
j_gene: TRBJ2-7; v_gene: TRBV10-1; d_gene: -; abundance: -; CDR3nt: TGCGCCAGCAGTGAGTCGGGGACGAACGAGCAGTACTTC; CDR3aa: CASSESGTNEQYF
j_gene: TRBJ1-1; v_gene: TRBV10-3; d_gene: -; abundance: -; CDR3nt: TGTGCCATCAGGCAGGACCCGGGCTGGGACACTGAAGCTTTCTTT; CDR3aa: CAIRQDPGWDTEAFF
j_gene: TRBJ1-6; v_gene: TRBV2; d_gene: -; abundance: -; CDR3nt: TGTGCCAGCAGTGATCGGGGGGTCGATAATTCACCCCTCCACTTT; CDR3aa: CASSDRGVDNSPLHF
j_gene: TRBJ2-7; v_gene: TRBV5-5; d_gene: -; abundance: many; CDR3nt: TGTGCCAGCAGCTCCCGAGGGACAACCTACGAGCAGTACTTC; CDR3aa: CASSSRGTTYEQYF
j_gene: TRBJ1-3; v_gene: TRBV7-8; d_gene: -; abundance: -; CDR3nt: TGTGCCAGCAGTCCCCCCCGGGTCAACACCATATATTTT; CDR3aa: CASSPPRVNTIYF
j_gene: TRBJ2-5; v_gene: TRBV5-8; d_gene: TRBD1; abundance: -; CDR3nt: TGTGCCAGCAGACCCGGGACAGGGGGCCGTGACCAAGAGACCCAGTACTTC; CDR3aa: CASRPGTGGRDQETQYF
j_gene: TRBJ2-3; v_gene: TRBV11-2; d_gene: TRBD1; abundance: once; CDR3nt: TGTGCCAGCAGCCCAGGGACAGGGGTAAAAGAGGAGTATTTT; CDR3aa: CASSPGTGVKEEYF
j_gene: TRBJ2-6; v_gene: TRBV20-1; d_gene: TRBD1; abundance: few; CDR3nt: TGCAGTGCCCGAGGACAGGGGTTCTCTGGGGCCAACGTCCTGACTTTC; CDR3aa: CSARGQGFSGANVLTF
j_gene: TRBJ1-1; v_gene: TRBV7-2; d_gene: -; abundance: -; CDR3nt: TGTGCCAGCAGCCAGCCGACAGGGAACACTGAAGCTTTCTTT; CDR3aa: CASSQPTGNTEAFF
j_gene: TRBJ2-7; v_gene: TRBV5-8; d_gene: TRBD1; abundance: once; CDR3nt: TGTGCCAGCAGCTCAGGGACAGGGTACTACGTGCAGTACTTC; CDR3aa: CASSSGTGYYVQYF
j_gene: TRBJ2-2; v_gene: TRBV5-1; d_gene: TRBD2; abundance: -; CDR3nt: TGCGCCAGCAGCTTGGAAAGGGCGGGGGGCCTGAACACCGGGGAGCTGTTTTTT; CDR3aa: CASSLERAGGLNTGELFF
j_gene: TRBJ2-5; v_gene: TRBV19; d_gene: TRBD1; abundance: -; CDR3nt: TGTGCCAGCAGCCCCGGGACAGGGTCCCAGTACTTC; CDR3aa: CASSPGTGSQYF
j_gene: TRBJ2-7; v_gene: TRBV10-3; d_gene: TRBD2; abundance: once; CDR3nt: TGTGCCATCAGACTTGAGACTAGCGGGAGTTACGAGCAGTACTTC; CDR3aa: CAIRLETSGSYEQYF
j_gene: TRBJ2-5; v_gene: TRBV2; d_gene: TRBD2; abundance: -; CDR3nt: TGTGCCAGCAGTGGACTCTTAGCGGGAGCGGGGCAAGAGACCCAGTACTTC; CDR3aa: CASSGLLAGAGQETQYF
j_gene: TRBJ2-7; v_gene: TRBV4-1; d_gene: -; abundance: -; CDR3nt: TGCGCCAGCAGCCCCCGGTGGACGGGGGGCACCTACGAGCAGTACTTC; CDR3aa: CASSPRWTGGTYEQYF
j_gene: TRBJ2-7; v_gene: TRBV2; d_gene: -; abundance: -; CDR3nt: TGTGCCACCAGTGCCTACCAGGGACGGTCCTACGAGCAGTACTTC; CDR3aa: CATSAYQGRSYEQYF
j_gene: TRBJ2-1; v_gene: TRBV25-1; d_gene: -; abundance: once; CDR3nt: TGTGCCAGCAGCTTAGGTTTCAGGCGGACTTTCTACAATGAGCAGTTCTTC; CDR3aa: CASSLGFRRTFYNEQFF
j_gene: TRBJ2-1; v_gene: TRBV20-1; d_gene: -; abundance: many; CDR3nt: TGCAGTGCTAGAGCAATGCGGTTAGGTGAGCAGTTCTTC; CDR3aa: CSARAMRLGEQFF